The clone carrying this T cell receptor beta chain was seen just once. Its target is unknown. The sample carries other DNA sequences with the same CDR3. This entry belongs to a study of cytomegalovirus exposure and HLA in healthy donors. Study-level findings and limits: Roughly even sequencing depth across donors was the assumption behind the presence/absence analyses. The later analysis indicated that the majority of CMV-associated TCR beta chains appeared HLA-restricted. A prior analysis recorded that most TCR beta V segments were productive about 87% or about 30% of the time.

Use of 60 Vbeta and 13 Jbeta primers characterized the PCR. Profiling relied on immunoSEQ multiplex PCR, and the TCRdb table lists in-frame clones only, not all of them. The data show 150,000 to 200,000 clones, with 70% to 80% seen just once and roughly 1.6% held by the top ten. Germline loops: CDR1 SGDLS, CDR2 YYNGEE. Trimming shortened V by 0 bases and J by 0 bases, and 7 bases separated the two germline ends. CDR3 length: 14 amino acids. V usage is TRBV9 and J usage is TRBJ2-7; D possibly corresponds to TRBD1 (6 bases). This TCR was sampled from a woman aged 50 to 65 in good health and CMV-seronegative. The sample was PBMCs. CDR3 in amino acids: CASSVGTVSYEQYF. As DNA, the CDR3 is TGTGCCAGCAGCGTAGGGACAGTCTCCTACGAGCAGTACTTC.